This TCR beta chain is drawn from a study of cytomegalovirus exposure and HLA in healthy donors. 13 Jbeta primers and 60 Vbeta primers were used for the PCR. Profiled with immunoSEQ multiplex PCR; TCRdb holds only in-frame clones, not every one. The table shows about 84,000 clones, with roughly 78% occurring only once. Germline lookup yields CDR1 SNHLY and CDR2 FYNNEI. The CDR3 has 14 residues. The ends were cut back, 8 bases at V and 1 base at J, with 15 bases in the middle. This TCR derives from a male donor in good health and CMV-seropositive. The specimen was PBMCs. The V call is TRBV2, the J call TRBJ2-7, with D maybe TRBD2 (6 bases). The CDR3 sequence is CASLRLGSSYEQYF. CDR3 sequence (DNA): TGTGCCAGCCTCAGACTAGGCTCGTCCTACGAGCAGTACTTC.